Following are 14 T cell receptor beta chains from one sample sequenced in a study of beta chain features in type 1 diabetes. Sequencing targeted expressed TCRB transcripts, as all isolated RNA had been reverse transcribed. Libraries were prepared by immunoSEQ multiplex PCR; TCRdb keeps only in-frame clonotypes and omits some of them. The sample has 300,000 to 400,000 clones, around 10% seen once. Sample: naive CD4+ T cells from blood. These receptors originate from a woman aged 25 to 39 in good health.

This clone was seen only a few times. This chain uses TRBV7-3 with TRBJ2-1, with 7 bases fitting TRBD2. Germline CDR1 and CDR2: SGHTA and FQGTGA. Trimming took 5 bases from V and 5 from J; bases not matched to a gene: 9. CDR3 size: 15 residues. DNA for the CDR3: TGTGCCAGCAGCCCTTCCGGGACTAACCACAATGAGCAGTTCTTC. Its translation: CASSPSGTNHNEQFF.

This clone appeared a few times. Other nucleotide sequences in the sample specify the same CDR3. The chain couples TRBV5-1 to TRBJ1-1; 7 bases align to TRBD1. The V segment lost 0 bases and the J segment 2 bases; nucleotides outside the gene matches: 7. Per germline, CDR1 SGHRS and CDR2 YFSETQ. This CDR3 has 16 amino acids. CDR3: CASSLGAGGLNTEAFF. The CDR3, as DNA: TGCGCCAGCAGCTTGGGGGCAGGGGGACTTAACACTGAAGCTTTCTTT.

This clone has only a few counts. The chain combines TRBV5-6 with TRBJ1-5; D unclear. The CDR3 contains 14 residues. The V gene lost 1 base and the J gene lost 6 bases, with 11 bases spanning the gap. Germline V gene data show CDR1 as SGHDT and CDR2 as YYEEEE. CDR3 DNA: TGTGCCAGCAGCTTGATGACGGGTTCTCAGCCCCAGCATTTT. Translated, it gives CASSLMTGSQPQHF.

V is TRBV7-3 and J is TRBJ1-1; a weak D match, TRBD1 (5 bases). V was trimmed by 1 base and J by 1 base, leaving 13 bases between them. The CDR3 spans 16 residues. The germline gives CDR1 SGHTA, CDR2 FQGTGA. This CDR3 reads CASSLMGSTGNTEAFF. The CDR3 DNA reads TGTGCCAGCAGCTTAATGGGCTCAACAGGGAACACTGAAGCTTTCTTT.

This chain uses TRBV29-1 with TRBJ2-1; TRBD2 matches 9 bases. The length of the CDR3 is 16 residues. J lost 2 bases, V lost 8 bases, and 13 bases had no gene match. Germline assignment: CDR1 SQVTM and CDR2 ANQGSEA. The CDR3 region is CSTPVAGVLTYNEQFF. The CDR3 DNA reads TGCAGCACCCCGGTAGCGGGAGTTCTCACCTACAATGAGCAGTTCTTC.

V usage is TRBV6-1 and J usage is TRBJ2-4, with D possibly matching TRBD1 (6 bases). This CDR3 has 14 residues. V was trimmed by 8 bases and J by 0 bases, leaving 11 bases between them. Germline V lookup: CDR1 MNHNS, CDR2 SASEGT. CDR3 region: CASVQGVAKNIQYF. CDR3 bases: TGTGCCAGCGTACAGGGAGTAGCCAAAAACATTCAGTACTTC.

As DNA, the CDR3 is TGTGCCAGCAGCTTATTCGGGACAACGAACACCGGGGAGCTGTTTTTT. The encoded protein is CASSLFGTTNTGELFF. The chain couples TRBV7-3 to TRBJ2-2; TRBD1 is a possible D gene (6 bases). The CDR3 contains 16 residues. V lost 2 bases and J 0 bases, leaving 10 bases between the germline ends. Looked up from germline, CDR1 is SGHTA and CDR2 is FQGTGA.

V usage is TRBV29-1 and J usage is TRBJ1-1; no clear D gene. The CDR3 spans 14 residues. Trimming cost V 0 bases and J 1 base, with 9 bases left between them. CDR1 and CDR2 from the germline V gene are SQVTM and ANQGSEA. For the CDR3, the DNA is TGCAGCGTTGAAGATCCGAGGAGGAACACTGAAGCTTTCTTT. Translating it yields CSVEDPRRNTEAFF.

The chain couples TRBV25-1 to TRBJ1-1, with TRBD1 as a possible D gene (6 bases). Germline loops: CDR1 MGHDK, CDR2 SYGVNS. The V end lost 8 bases, the J end lost 2 bases, and 12 bases lay between the germline ends. The CDR3 contains 13 residues. The CDR3 nucleotides are TGTGCCAGCGGAGACAGGAGAAACACTGAAGCTTTCTTT. This translates into CASGDRRNTEAFF.

V is TRBV5-7 and J is TRBJ2-7, with D unresolved. TRBV5-7 is an ORF for which the function is uncertain. Trimming took 6 bases from V and 2 from J, leaving 12 bases between them. This CDR3 spans 13 amino acids. The CDR3 loop is CASTPGGTYEQYF. CDR3 nucleotide sequence: TGTGCCAGCACTCCTGGCGGTACCTACGAGCAGTACTTC.

This chain uses TRBV30 with TRBJ2-1, with 8 positions matching TRBD2. J lost 8 bases, V lost 0 bases, and 9 bases had no gene match. This CDR3 is 15 amino acids long. Germline loops: CDR1 GTSNPN, CDR2 SVGIG (reference sequence). CDR3 sequence: CAWSVLSGIVDEQFF. The CDR3 DNA reads TGTGCCTGGAGTGTACTTAGCGGGATCGTAGATGAGCAGTTCTTC.

This clone was counted between two and nine times. The chain recombines TRBV7-2 with TRBJ2-7; D remains ambiguous. V was trimmed by 1 base and J by 6 bases, leaving 13 bases between them. The germline CDR1 and CDR2 sequences are SGHTA and FQGNSA. The CDR3 spans 14 residues. DNA for the CDR3: TGTGCCAGCAGCTTAGAAGGAGATTACACCGAGCAGTACTTC. Residues: CASSLEGDYTEQYF.

Concerning this clone itself: Other DNA variants within this sample encode the same CDR3. This chain connects TRBV5-1 to TRBJ2-5; D perhaps matches TRBD1 (5 bases). The CDR3 runs 12 residues. V dropped 0 bases and J dropped 5 bases, with 5 bases sitting between them. Germline CDR1 and CDR2: SGHRS and YFSETQ. CDR3 nucleotides: TGCGCCAGCAGCTTGGCAGGGGAGACCCAGTACTTC. This sequence encodes CASSLAGETQYF.

This chain uses TRBV11-2 with TRBJ2-1; 12 bases agree with TRBD2. Trimming cost V 4 bases and J 3 bases; bases outside gene matches: 4. Germline CDR1 reads SGHAT; CDR2 reads FQNNGV. The CDR3 consists of 16 residues. CDR3 DNA: TGTGCCAGCAGCTCCCTAGCGGGAGGGTTCTACAATGAGCAGTTCTTC. It translates to CASSSLAGGFYNEQFF.